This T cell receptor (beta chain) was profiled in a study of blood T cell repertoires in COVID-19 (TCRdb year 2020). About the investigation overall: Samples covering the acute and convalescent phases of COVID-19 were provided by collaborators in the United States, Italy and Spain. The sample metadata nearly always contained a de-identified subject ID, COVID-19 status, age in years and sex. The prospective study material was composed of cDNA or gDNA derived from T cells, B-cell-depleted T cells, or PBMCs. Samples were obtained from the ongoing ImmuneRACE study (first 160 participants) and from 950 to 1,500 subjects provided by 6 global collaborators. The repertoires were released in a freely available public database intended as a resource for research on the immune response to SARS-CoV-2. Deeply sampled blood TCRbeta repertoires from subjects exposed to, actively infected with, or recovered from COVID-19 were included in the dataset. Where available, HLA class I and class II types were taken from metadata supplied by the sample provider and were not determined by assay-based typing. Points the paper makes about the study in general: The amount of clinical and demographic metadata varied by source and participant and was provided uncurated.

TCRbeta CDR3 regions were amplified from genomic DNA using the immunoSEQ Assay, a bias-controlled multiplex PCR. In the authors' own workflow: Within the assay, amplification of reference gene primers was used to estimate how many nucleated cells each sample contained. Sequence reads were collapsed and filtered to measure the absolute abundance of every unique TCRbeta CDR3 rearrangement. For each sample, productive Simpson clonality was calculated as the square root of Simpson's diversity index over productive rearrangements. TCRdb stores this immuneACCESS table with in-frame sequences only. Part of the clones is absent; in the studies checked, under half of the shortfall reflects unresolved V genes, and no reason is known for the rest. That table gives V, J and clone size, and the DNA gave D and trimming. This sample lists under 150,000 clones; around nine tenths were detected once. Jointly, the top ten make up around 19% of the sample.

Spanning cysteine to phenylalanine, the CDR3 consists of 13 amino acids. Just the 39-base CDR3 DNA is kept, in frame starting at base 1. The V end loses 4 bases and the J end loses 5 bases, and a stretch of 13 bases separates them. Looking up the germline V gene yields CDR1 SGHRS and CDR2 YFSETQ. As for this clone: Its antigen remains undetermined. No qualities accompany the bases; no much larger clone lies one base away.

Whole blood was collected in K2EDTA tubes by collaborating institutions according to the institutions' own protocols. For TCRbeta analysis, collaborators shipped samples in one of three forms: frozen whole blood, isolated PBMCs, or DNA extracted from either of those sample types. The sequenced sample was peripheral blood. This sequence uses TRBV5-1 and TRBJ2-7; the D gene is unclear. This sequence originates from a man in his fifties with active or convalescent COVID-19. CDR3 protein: CASSSITSDEQYF. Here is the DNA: TGCGCCAGCAGCAGTATAACCTCAGACGAGCAGTACTTC.